These T cell receptor beta chains were read from a single sample in a study of blood T cells in healthy people across ages. Via MiXCR, TCRdb re-called the 5' RACE reads, giving one row per CDR3 protein. Here the sample spans hundreds of thousands of distinct CDR3 sequences, about 55% being singletons. Input material: blood. All receptors come from a man at least 80 years old in good health. Each CDR3 is given without its conserved first and last residue. Size tells how often a clone was seen (once, few, many) or the class of an expanded clone, and some rows leave it out.

abundance | j_gene | v_gene | CDR3aa
NA | TRBJ2-1 | TRBV18 | ASSPEREGYNEQF
few | TRBJ2-3 | TRBV12-3/TRBV12-4 | ASSWGGTDTQY
NA | TRBJ2-1 | TRBV6-1 | ASSGGQGGRQF
NA | TRBJ2-5 | TRBV28 | ASSAPDRPQETQY
few | TRBJ2-1 | TRBV5-1 | ASTNGEAGGLKNEQF
NA | TRBJ1-4 | TRBV29-1 | SVEDTLGPQKLF
NA | TRBJ1-1 | TRBV6-2/TRBV6-3 | ASSLAPRGTEAF
NA | TRBJ2-1 | TRBV12-3/TRBV12-4 | ASSFRSGRNNEQF
many | TRBJ2-1 | TRBV12-3/TRBV12-4 | ASSRDRGAYNEQF
NA | TRBJ2-2 | TRBV2 | ASSRELYGELF
NA | TRBJ1-2 | TRBV5-1 | ASSRDSLGYGYT
few | TRBJ2-3 | TRBV11-1 | ASSLQLATVTDTQY
NA | TRBJ2-5 | TRBV3-1 | ASSQVGGRSEETQY
few | TRBJ2-3 | TRBV5-1 | ASSLRGSSTDTQY
few | TRBJ2-7 | TRBV7-9 | ASSPQTDSYEQY
NA | TRBJ2-6 | TRBV27 | ASSSYRASGANVLT
NA | TRBJ2-1 | TRBV5-1 | ASSLGAAPPYNEQF
NA | TRBJ2-7 | TRBV7-9 | ASRSDRGTYEQY
NA | TRBJ2-5 | TRBV2 | AGTLEPRATQY
NA | TRBJ1-1 | TRBV10-3 | AAGTRVGITEAF
NA | TRBJ2-1 | TRBV6-5 | ASSMDASGYNEQF
NA | TRBJ2-7 | TRBV7-8 | ASGYSGRGYEQY
NA | TRBJ2-5 | TRBV27 | ASRGRAGGIQQY
few | TRBJ2-3 | TRBV20-1 | SARGNRGRADTQY
once | TRBJ1-2 | TRBV9 | ASSPILGTGGRNYGYT
NA | TRBJ2-3 | TRBV7-2 | ASSSHTDTQY
NA | TRBJ2-7 | TRBV10-3 | AISESLLFWEQY
NA | TRBJ1-1 | TRBV10-3 | AISESGTANTEAF
NA | TRBJ1-1 | TRBV29-1 | SVAVGGGTEAF
NA | TRBJ2-4 | TRBV14 | ASSQEGGQGGIQY
few | TRBJ2-1 | TRBV7-9 | ASSLGGRASEQF
once | TRBJ1-4 | TRBV9 | ASSGSQGPNEKLF
NA | NA | TRBV6-5 | ASSYGGRVSEQY
NA | TRBJ2-7 | TRBV29-1 | SATGLAGYEQY
NA | NA | TRBV3-1 | ASSQDMARVREQY
NA | TRBJ2-7 | TRBV2 | ASFFGDRPSYEQY
once | TRBJ2-7 | TRBV5-1 | ASSLQPMEVYEQY
NA | TRBJ2-7 | TRBV20-1 | SATTGTDSSYEQY
NA | TRBJ2-1 | TRBV29-1 | SVEGFSGTETYNEQF
NA | TRBJ2-1 | TRBV5-4 | ASSQNTGLALF
NA | TRBJ1-1 | TRBV29-1 | SGKGGGGLHTEAF
few | TRBJ2-7 | TRBV7-2 | ASTRVSSYEQY
few | TRBJ2-5 | TRBV28 | ASSLEEAAGQY
NA | TRBJ1-4 | TRBV6-5 | ASSSRWTGGEKLF
NA | TRBJ2-7 | TRBV24-1 | ATSDPGQGADNEQY
NA | TRBJ2-7 | TRBV4-1 | ASSQSPWGQLLAGTEQY
NA | TRBJ2-2 | TRBV7-3 | ASSKGLAGRTGELF
many | TRBJ2-7 | TRBV29-1 | SVGDGGYEQY
NA | TRBJ2-3 | TRBV5-6 | ASSRIAGRSTDTQY
many | TRBJ1-1 | TRBV12-3/TRBV12-4 | ASSLGQNTEAF